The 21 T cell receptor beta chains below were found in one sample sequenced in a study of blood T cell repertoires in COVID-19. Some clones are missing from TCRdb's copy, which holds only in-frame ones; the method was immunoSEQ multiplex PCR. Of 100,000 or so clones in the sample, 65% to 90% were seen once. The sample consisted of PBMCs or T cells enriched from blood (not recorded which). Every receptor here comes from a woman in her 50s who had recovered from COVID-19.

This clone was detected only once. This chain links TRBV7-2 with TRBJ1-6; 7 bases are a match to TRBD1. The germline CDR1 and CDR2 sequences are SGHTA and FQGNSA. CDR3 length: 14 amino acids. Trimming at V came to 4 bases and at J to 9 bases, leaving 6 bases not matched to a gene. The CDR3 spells CASSSTGLGSPLHF. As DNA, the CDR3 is TGTGCCAGCAGCTCGACAGGGTTGGGTTCACCCCTCCACTTT.

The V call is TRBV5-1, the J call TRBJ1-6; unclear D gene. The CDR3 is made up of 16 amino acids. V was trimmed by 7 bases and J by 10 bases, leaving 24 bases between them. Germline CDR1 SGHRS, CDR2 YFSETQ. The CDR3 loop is CASCLWTSSPGSPLHF. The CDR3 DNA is TGCGCCAGCTGCCTCTGGACTTCCTCTCCGGGGTCACCCCTCCACTTT.

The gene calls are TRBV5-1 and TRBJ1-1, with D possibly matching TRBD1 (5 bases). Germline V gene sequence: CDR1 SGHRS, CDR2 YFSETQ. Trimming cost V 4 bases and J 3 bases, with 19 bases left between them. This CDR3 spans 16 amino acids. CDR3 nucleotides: TGCGCCAGCAGCGCACGAAGGGGTGTTGGGGACACTGAAGCTTTCTTT. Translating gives CASSARRGVGDTEAFF.

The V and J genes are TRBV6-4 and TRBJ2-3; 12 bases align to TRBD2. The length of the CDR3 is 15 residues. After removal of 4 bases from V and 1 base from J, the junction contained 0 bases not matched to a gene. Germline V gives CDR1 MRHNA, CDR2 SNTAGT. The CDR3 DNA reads TGTGCCAGCAGTGGGACTAGCGGGGGCACAGATACGCAGTATTTT. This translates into CASSGTSGGTDTQYF.

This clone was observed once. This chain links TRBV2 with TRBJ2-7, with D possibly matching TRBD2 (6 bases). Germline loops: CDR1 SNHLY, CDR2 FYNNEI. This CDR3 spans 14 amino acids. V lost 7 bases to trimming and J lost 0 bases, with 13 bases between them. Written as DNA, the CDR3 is TGTGCCAGCATTCCGGGGGTCGTCTCCTACGAGCAGTACTTC. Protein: CASIPGVVSYEQYF. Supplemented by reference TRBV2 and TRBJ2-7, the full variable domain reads EPEVTQTPSHQVTQMGQEVILRCVPISNHLYFYWYRQILGQKVEFLVSFYNNEISEKSEIFDDQFSVERPDGSNFTLKIRSTKLEDSAMYFCASIPGVVSYEQYFGPGTRLTVT.

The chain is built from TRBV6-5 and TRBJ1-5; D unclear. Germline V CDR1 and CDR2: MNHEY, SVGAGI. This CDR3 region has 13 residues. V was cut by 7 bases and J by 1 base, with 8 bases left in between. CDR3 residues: CASNLVSNQPQHF. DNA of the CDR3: TGTGCCAGCAATCTCGTCAGCAATCAGCCCCAGCATTTT.

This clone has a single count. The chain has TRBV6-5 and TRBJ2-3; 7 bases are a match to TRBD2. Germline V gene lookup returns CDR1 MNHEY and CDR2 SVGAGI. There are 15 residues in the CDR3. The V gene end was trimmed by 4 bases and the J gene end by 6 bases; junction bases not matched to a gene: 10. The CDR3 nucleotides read TGTGCCAGCAGTTTCGTCCTCGCGGGAGCTGATACGCAGTATTTT. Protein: CASSFVLAGADTQYF.

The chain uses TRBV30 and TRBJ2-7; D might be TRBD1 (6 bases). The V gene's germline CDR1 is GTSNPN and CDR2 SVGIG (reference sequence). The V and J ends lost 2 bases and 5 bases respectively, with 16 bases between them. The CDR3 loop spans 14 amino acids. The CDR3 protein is CAWSYSLPGDEQYF. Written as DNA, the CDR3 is TGTGCCTGGAGTTATAGTCTTCCAGGGGACGAGCAGTACTTC.

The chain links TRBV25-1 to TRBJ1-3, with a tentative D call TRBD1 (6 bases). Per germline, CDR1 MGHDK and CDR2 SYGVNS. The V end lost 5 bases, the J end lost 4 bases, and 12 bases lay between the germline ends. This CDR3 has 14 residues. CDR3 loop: CASSWQGKGNTIYF. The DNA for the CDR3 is TGTGCCAGCAGTTGGCAGGGGAAAGGAAACACCATATATTTT.

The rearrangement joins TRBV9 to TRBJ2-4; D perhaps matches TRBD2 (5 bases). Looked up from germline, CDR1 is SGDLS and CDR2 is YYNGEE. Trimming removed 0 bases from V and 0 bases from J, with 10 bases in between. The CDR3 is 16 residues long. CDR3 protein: CASSVGAELAKNIQYF. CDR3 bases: TGTGCCAGCAGCGTAGGAGCGGAACTAGCCAAAAACATTCAGTACTTC.

The CDR3 region is CASSHVQGSQPQHF. Written as DNA, the CDR3 is TGCGCCAGCAGCCATGTACAGGGAAGTCAGCCCCAGCATTTT. The V call is TRBV4-1, the J call TRBJ1-5, with D maybe TRBD1 (6 bases). Trimming removed 3 bases from V and 6 bases from J, with 12 bases in between. Germline V lookup: CDR1 MGHRA, CDR2 YSYEKL. This CDR3 is 14 amino acids long.

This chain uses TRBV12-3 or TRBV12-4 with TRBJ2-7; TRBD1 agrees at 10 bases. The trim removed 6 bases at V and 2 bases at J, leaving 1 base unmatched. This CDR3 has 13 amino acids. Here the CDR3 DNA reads TGTGCCAGCAGGGGGACAGGGGCCTACGAGCAGTACTTC. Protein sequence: CASRGTGAYEQYF.

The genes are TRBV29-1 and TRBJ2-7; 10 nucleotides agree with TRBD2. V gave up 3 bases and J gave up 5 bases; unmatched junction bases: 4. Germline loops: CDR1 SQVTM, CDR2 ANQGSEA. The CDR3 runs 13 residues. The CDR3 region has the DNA TGCAGCGTTGACCTAGCGGGAGTCCACGAGCAGTACTTC. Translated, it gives CSVDLAGVHEQYF.

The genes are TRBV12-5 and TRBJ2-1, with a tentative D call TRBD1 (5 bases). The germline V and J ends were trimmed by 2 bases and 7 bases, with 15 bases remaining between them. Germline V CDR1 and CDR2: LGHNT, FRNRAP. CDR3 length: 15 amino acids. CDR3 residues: CASGLIPGNTNEQFF. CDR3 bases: TGTGCTAGTGGTTTGATTCCAGGGAATACGAATGAGCAGTTCTTC.

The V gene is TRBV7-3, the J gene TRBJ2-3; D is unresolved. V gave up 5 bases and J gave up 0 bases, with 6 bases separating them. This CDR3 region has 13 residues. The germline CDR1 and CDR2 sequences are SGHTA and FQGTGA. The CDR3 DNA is TGTGCCAGCAGCCCCCAGAGCACAGATACGCAGTATTTT. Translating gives CASSPQSTDTQYF.

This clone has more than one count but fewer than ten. The CDR3 loop reads CASSLDRAGGYEQYF. The CDR3 bases are TGTGCCAGCAGTTTAGATAGAGCGGGAGGTTACGAGCAGTACTTC. The rearrangement uses TRBV28 and TRBJ2-7; TRBD2 matches 9 bases. The CDR3 has 15 residues. The germline V gene has CDR1 MDHEN and CDR2 SYDVKM. V lost 2 bases and J lost 4; bases outside the gene matches: 6.

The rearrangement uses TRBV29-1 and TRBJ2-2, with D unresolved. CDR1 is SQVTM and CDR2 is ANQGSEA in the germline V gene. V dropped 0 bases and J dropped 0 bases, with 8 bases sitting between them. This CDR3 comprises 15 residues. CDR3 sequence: CSVEDLRSNTGELFF. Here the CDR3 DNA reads TGCAGCGTTGAAGATCTACGGTCGAACACCGGGGAGCTGTTTTTT.

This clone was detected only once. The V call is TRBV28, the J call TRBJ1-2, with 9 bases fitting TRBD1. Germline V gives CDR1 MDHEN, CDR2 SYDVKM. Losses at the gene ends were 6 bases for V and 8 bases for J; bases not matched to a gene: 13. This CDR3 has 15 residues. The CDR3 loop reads CASRPGTGSSDGYTF. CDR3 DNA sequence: TGTGCCAGCAGACCCGGGACAGGGAGTTCGGACGGCTACACCTTC.

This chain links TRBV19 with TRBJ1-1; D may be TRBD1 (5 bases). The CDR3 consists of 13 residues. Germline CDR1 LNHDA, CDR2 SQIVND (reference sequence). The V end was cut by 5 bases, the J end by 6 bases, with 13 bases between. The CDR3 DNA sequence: TGTGCCAGTAGTTGGGGGGGGTCCGCTGAAGCTTTCTTT. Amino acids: CASSWGGSAEAFF.

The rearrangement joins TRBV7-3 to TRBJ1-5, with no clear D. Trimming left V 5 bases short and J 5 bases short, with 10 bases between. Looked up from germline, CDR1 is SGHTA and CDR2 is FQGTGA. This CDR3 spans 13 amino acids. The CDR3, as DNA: TGTGCCAGCAGCCCCAACGGGGATCAGCCCCAGCATTTT. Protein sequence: CASSPNGDQPQHF.

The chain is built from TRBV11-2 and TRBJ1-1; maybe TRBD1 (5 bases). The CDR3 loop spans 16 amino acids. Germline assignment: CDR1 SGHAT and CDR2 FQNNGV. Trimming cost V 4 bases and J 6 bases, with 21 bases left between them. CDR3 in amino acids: CASSSSQGMVLAEAFF. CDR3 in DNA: TGTGCCAGCAGCTCATCTCAGGGAATGGTCCTTGCTGAAGCTTTCTTT.